The sequence of this T cell receptor beta chain was determined in a study of blood T cell repertoires in COVID-19 (TCRdb year 2020). Turning to the overall study: The collaborator samples originated in the United States, Italy and Spain and spanned the acute and convalescent phases of COVID-19. The sample metadata nearly always contained a de-identified subject ID, COVID-19 status, age in years and sex. The repertoires were released in a freely available public database intended as a resource for research on the immune response to SARS-CoV-2. The prospective study material was composed of cDNA or gDNA derived from T cells, B-cell-depleted T cells, or PBMCs. Where available, HLA class I and class II types were obtained from metadata supplied by the sample provider rather than from assay-based typing. Deeply sampled blood TCRbeta repertoires from subjects exposed to, actively infected with, or recovered from COVID-19 were included in the dataset. Samples were obtained from the ongoing ImmuneRACE study (first 160 participants) and from over 1,000 subjects provided by 6 global collaborators. Summary of the overall study and its limitations: The amount of clinical and demographic metadata varied by source and participant and was provided uncurated.

With regard to this clone: Its antigen specificity is not known. No base quality values were provided; no much bigger clone lies one nucleotide off.

The immunoSEQ Assay, a bias-controlled multiplex PCR, was used to amplify TCRbeta CDR3 regions from genomic DNA. In the original analysis: The number of nucleated cells in each sample was estimated from the amplification of reference gene primers within the assay. To quantify the absolute abundance of each unique TCRbeta CDR3 rearrangement, sequence reads were collapsed and filtered. Productive Simpson clonality was computed per sample as the square root of Simpson's diversity index over productive rearrangements. The table comes from immuneACCESS by way of TCRdb, which keeps in-frame sequences with V and J called. Part of the clones is missing from these tables; in studies checked, under half for an unresolved V gene and the rest for unknown reasons. The V and J calls and the clone size are those of that table, but D and trimming were determined from the DNA. This sample has about 190,000 clones in its table, and 89% of those were observed once. The ten largest make up about 7% of the sample.

The CDR3 contains 14 residues, cysteine and phenylalanine counted. The kept DNA is CDR3 alone, 42 bases in frame from the first base. The germline ends are 9 bases apart after V is trimmed by 4 bases and J by 0 bases. The germline V gene (reference sequence) provides CDR1 SGHNT and CDR2 YYREEE. The collaborating institutions used their own protocols to collect whole blood in K2EDTA tubes. Collaborator samples were shipped for TCRbeta analysis as frozen whole blood, isolated PBMCs, or DNA extracted from either sample type. The clonotype was recovered from a man between 40 and 49 years old with acute or convalescent COVID-19. The chain uses TRBV5-4 and TRBJ2-3; the D gene is possibly TRBD1, with 6 bases matching. The sequencing sample was made of peripheral blood. The CDR3 has the sequence CASSPGASTDTQYF. The nucleotides read TGTGCCAGCAGCCCAGGGGCTAGCACAGATACGCAGTATTTT.